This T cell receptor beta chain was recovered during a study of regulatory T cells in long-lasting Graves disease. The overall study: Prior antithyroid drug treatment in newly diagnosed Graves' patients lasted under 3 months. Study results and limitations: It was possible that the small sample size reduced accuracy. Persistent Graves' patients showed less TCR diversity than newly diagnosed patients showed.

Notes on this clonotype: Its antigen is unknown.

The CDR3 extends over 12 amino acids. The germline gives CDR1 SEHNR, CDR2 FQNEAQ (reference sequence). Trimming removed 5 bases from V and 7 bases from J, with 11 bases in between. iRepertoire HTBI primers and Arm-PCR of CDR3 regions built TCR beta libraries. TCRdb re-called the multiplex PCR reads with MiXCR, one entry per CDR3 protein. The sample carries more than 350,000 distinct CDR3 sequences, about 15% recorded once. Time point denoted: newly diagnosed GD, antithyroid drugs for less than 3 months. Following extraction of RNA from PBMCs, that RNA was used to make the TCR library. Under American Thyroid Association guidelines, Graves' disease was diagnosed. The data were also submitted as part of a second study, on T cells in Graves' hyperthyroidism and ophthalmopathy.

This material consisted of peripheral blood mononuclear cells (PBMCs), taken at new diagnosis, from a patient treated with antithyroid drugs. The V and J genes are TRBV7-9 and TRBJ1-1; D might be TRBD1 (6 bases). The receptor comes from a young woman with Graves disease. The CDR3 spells CASSRDINEAFF. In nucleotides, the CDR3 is TGTGCCAGCAGCCGGGACATTAATGAAGCTTTCTTT.